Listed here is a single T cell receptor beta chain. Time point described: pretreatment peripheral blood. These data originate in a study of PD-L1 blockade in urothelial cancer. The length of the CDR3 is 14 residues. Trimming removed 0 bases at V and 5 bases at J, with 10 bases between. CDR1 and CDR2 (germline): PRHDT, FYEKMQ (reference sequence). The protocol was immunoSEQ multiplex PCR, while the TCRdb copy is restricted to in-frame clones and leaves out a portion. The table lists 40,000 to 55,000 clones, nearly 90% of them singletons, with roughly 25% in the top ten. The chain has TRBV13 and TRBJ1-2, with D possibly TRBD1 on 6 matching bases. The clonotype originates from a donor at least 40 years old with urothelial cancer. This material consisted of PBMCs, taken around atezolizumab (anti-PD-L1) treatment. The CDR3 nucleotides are TGTGCCAGCAGCTTAGGAGCAGGGGTGTATGGCTACACCTTC. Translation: CASSLGAGVYGYTF.